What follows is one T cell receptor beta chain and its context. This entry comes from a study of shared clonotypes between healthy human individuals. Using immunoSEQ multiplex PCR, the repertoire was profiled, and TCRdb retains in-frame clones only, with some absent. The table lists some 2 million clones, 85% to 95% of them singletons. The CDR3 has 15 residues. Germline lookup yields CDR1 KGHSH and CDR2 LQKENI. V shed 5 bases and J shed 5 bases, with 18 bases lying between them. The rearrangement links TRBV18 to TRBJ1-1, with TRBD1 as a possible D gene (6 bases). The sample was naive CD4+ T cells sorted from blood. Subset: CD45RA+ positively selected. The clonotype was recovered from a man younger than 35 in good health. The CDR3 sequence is CASSENLGAKTEAFF. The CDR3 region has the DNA TGTGCCAGCTCAGAGAATTTGGGGGCAAAGACTGAAGCTTTCTTT. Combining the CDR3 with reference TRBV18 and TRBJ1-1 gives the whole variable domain NAGVMQNPRHLVRRRGQEARLRCSPMKGHSHVYWYRQLPEEGLKFMVYLQKENIIDESGMPKERFSAEFPKEGPSILRIQQVVRGDSAAYFCASSENLGAKTEAFFGQGTRLTVV.